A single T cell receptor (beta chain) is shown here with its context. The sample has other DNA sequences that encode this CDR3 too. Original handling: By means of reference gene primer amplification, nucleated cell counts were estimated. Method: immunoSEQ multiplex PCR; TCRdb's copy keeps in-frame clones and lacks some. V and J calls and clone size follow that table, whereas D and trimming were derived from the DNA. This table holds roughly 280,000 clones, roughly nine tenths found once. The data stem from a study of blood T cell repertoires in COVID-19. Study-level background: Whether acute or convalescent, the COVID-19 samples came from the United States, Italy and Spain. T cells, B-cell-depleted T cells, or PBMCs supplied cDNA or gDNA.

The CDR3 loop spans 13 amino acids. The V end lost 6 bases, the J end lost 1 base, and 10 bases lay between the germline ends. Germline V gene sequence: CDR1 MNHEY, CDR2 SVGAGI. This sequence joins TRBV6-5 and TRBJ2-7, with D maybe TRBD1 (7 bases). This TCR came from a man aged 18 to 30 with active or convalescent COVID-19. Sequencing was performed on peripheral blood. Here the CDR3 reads CASSRGRSYEQYF. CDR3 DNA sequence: TGTGCCAGCAGCAGGGGGAGGTCCTACGAGCAGTACTTC.